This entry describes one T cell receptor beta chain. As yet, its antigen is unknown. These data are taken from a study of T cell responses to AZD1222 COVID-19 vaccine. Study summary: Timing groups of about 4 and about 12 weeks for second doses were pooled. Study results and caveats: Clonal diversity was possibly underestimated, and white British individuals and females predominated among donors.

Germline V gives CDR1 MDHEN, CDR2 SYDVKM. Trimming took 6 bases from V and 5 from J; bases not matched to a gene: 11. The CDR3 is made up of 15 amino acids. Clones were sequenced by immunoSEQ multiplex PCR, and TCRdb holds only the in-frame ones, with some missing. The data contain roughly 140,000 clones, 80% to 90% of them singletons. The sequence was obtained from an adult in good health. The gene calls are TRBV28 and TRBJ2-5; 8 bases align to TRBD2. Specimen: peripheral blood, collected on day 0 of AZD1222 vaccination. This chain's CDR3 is CASSPSSGSYETQYF. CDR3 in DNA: TGTGCCAGCAGCCCATCCAGCGGGAGTTATGAGACCCAGTACTTC. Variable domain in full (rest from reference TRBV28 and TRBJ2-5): DVKVTQSSRYLVKRTGEKVFLECVQDMDHENMFWYRQDPGLGLRLIYFSYDVKMKEKGDIPEGYSVSREKKERFSLILESASTNQTSMYLCASSPSSGSYETQYFGPGTRLLVL.